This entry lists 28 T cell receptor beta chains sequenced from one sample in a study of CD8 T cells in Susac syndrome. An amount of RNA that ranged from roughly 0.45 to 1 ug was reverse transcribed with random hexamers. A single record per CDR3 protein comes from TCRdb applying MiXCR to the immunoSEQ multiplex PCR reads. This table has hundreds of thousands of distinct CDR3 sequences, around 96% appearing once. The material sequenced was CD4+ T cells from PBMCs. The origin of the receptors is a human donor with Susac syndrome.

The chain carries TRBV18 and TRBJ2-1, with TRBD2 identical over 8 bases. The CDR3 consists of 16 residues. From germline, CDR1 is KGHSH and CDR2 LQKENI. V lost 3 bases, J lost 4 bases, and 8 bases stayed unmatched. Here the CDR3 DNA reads TGTGCCAGCTCACCGTTTAGTAGCGGGGATTACAATGAGCAGTTCTTC. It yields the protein CASSPFSSGDYNEQFF.

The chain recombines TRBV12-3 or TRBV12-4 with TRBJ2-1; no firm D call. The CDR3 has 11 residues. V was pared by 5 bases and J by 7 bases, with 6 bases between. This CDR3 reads CASSPKNEQFF. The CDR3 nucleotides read TGTGCCAGCAGTCCTAAGAATGAGCAGTTCTTC.

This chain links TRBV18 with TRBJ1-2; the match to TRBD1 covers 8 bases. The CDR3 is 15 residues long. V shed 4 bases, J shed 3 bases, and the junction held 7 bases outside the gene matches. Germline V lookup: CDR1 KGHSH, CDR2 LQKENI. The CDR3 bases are TGTGCCAGCTCACTTTCCTTGGACAGGGACTATGGCTACACCTTC. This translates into CASSLSLDRDYGYTF.

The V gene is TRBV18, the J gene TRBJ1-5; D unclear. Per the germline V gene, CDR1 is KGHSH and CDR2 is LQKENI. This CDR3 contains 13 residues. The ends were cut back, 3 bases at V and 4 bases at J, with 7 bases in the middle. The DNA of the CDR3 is TGTGCCAGCTCACCGATGCAAAATCAGCCCCAGCATTTT. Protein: CASSPMQNQPQHF. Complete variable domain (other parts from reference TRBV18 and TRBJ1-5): NAGVMQNPRHLVRRRGQEARLRCSPMKGHSHVYWYRQLPEEGLKFMVYLQKENIIDESGMPKERFSAEFPKEGPSILRIQQVVRGDSAAYFCASSPMQNQPQHFGDGTRLSIL.

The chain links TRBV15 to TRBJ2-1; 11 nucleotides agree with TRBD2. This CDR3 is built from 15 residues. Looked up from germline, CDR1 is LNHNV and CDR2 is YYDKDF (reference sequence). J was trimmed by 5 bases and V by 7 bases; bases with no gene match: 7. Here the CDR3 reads CATTPRLAGNNEQFF. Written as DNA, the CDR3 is TGTGCCACCACCCCCCGACTAGCGGGAAACAATGAGCAGTTCTTC.

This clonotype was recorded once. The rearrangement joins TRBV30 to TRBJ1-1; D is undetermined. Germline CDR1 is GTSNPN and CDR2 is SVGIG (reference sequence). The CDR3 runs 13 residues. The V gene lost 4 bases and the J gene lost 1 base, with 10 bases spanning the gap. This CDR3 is CAWTLDWNTEAFF. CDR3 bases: TGTGCCTGGACCCTGGATTGGAACACTGAAGCTTTCTTT.

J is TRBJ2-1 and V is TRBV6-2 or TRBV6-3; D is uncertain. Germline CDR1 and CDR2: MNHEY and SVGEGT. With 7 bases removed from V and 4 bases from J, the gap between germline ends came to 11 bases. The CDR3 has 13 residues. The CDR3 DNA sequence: TGTGCCAGCACGGAACAACCATACAATGAGCAGTTCTTC. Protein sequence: CASTEQPYNEQFF.

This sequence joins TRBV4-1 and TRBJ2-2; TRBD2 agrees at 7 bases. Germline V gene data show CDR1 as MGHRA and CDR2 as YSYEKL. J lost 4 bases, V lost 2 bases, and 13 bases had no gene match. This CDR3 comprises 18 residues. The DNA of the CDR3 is TGCGCCAGCAGCCAACTCCCTGGGGGGGGAGCGGGCACCGGGGAGCTGTTTTTT. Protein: CASSQLPGGGAGTGELFF.

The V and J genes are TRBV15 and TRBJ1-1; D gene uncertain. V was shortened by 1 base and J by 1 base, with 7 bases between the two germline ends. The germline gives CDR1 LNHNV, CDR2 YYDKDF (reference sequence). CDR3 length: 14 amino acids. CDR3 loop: CATSRVLGNTEAFF. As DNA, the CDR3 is TGTGCCACCAGCAGAGTTTTAGGGAACACTGAAGCTTTCTTT.

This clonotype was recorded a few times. The CDR3 reads CASSFVGEAFF. The CDR3 bases are TGTGCCAGCAGTTTTGTGGGTGAAGCTTTCTTT. This sequence joins TRBV28 and TRBJ1-1; unclear D gene. The CDR3 contains 11 residues. CDR1 is MDHEN, CDR2 SYDVKM, per germline. V shed 3 bases and J shed 7 bases, with 6 bases lying between them.

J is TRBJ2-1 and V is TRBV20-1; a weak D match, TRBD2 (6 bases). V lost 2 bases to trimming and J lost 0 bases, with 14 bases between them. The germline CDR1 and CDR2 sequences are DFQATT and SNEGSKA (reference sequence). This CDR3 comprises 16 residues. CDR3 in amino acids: CSARPATSNSYNEQFF. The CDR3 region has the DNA TGCAGTGCTAGACCCGCTACTAGCAACTCCTACAATGAGCAGTTCTTC.

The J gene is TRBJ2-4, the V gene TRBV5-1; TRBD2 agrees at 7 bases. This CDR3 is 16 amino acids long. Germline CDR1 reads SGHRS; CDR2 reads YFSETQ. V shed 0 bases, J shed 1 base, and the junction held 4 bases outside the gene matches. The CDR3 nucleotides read TGCGCCAGCAGCTTGGTAGGCGGGAGTGCCAAAAACATTCAGTACTTC. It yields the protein CASSLVGGSAKNIQYF.

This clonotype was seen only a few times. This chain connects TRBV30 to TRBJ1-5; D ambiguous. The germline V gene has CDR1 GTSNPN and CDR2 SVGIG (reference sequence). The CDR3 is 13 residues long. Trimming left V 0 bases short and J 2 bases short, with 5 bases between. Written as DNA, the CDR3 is TGTGCCTGGAGTGTACTGGGCAATCAGCCCCAGCATTTT. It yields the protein CAWSVLGNQPQHF. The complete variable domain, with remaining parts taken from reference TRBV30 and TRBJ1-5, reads SQTIHQWPATLVQPVGSPLSLECTVEGTSNPNLYWYRQAAGRGLQLLFYSVGIGQISSEVPQNLSASRPQDRQFILSSKKLLLSDSGFYLCAWSVLGNQPQHFGDGTRLSIL.

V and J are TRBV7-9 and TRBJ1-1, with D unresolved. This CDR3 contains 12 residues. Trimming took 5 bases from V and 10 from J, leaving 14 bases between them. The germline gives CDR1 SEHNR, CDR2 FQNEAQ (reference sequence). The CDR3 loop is CASSPGSGAAFF. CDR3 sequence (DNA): TGTGCCAGCAGCCCTGGGAGCGGTGCAGCTTTCTTT.

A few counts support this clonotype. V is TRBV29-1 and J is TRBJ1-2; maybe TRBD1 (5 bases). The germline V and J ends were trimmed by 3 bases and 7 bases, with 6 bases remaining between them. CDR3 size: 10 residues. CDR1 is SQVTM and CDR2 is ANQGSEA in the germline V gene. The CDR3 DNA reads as TGCAGCGTTGATGGGGGTGGCTACACCTTC. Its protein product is CSVDGGGYTF.

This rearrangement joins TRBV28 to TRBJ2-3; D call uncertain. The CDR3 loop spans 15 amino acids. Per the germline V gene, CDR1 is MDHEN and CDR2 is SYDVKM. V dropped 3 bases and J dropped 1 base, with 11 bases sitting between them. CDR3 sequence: CASSFGGLGTDTQYF. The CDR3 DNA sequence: TGTGCCAGCAGTTTTGGTGGTTTGGGCACAGATACGCAGTATTTT.

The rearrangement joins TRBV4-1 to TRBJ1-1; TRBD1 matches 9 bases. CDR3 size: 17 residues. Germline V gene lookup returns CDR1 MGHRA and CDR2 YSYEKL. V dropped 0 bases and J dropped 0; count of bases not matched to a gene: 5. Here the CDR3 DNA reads TGCGCCAGCAGCCAAGATGGTTGGGACAGGGTGAACACTGAAGCTTTCTTT. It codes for CASSQDGWDRVNTEAFF.

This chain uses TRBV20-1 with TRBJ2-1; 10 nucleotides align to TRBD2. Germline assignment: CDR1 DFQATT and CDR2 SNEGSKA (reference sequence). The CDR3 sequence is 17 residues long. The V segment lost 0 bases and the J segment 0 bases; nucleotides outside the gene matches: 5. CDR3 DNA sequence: TGCAGTGCTAGAGAGGCTAGCGGGGGTTCCTCCTACAATGAGCAGTTCTTC. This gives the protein CSAREASGGSSYNEQFF.

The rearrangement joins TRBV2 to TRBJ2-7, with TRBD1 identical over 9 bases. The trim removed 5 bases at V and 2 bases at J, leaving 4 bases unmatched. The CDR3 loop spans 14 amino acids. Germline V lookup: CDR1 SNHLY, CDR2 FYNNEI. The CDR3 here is CASSKGQGPYEQYF. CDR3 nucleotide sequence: TGTGCCAGCAGTAAGGGACAGGGCCCCTACGAGCAGTACTTC.

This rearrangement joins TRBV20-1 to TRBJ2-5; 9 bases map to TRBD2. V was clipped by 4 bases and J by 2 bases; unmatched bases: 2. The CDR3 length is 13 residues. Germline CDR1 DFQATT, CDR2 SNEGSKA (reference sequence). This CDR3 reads CSANGLAQETQYF. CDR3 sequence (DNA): TGCAGTGCTAACGGACTAGCGCAAGAGACCCAGTACTTC.

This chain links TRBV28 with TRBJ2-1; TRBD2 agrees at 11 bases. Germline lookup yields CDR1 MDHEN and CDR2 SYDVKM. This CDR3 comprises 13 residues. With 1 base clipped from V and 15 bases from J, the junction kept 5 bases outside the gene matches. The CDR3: CASSLSPSGRLFF. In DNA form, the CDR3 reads TGTGCCAGCAGTTTATCACCTAGCGGGAGGTTGTTCTTC.

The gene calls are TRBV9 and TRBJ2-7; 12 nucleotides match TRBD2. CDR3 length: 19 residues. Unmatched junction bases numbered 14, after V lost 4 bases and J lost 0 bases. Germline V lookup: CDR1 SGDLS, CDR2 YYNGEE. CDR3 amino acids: CASSKRGLAGSGSSYEQYF. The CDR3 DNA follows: TGTGCCAGCAGCAAGAGGGGACTAGCGGGTTCCGGAAGCTCCTACGAGCAGTACTTC.

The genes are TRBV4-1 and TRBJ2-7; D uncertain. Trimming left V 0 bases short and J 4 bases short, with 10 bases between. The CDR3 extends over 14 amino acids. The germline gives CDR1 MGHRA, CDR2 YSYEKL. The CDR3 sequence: CASSQDRVKYEQYF. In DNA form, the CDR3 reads TGCGCCAGCAGCCAAGACCGGGTTAAGTACGAGCAGTACTTC.

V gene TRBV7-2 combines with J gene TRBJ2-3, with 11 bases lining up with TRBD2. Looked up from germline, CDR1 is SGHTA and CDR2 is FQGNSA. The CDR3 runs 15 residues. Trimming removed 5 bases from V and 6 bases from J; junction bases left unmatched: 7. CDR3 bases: TGTGCCAGCAGCAAACTAGCGGGAGTTTTTGATACGCAGTATTTT. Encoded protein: CASSKLAGVFDTQYF.

The CDR3 here is CSALTRTNVLTF. The CDR3 coding sequence is TGCAGTGCCCTCACACGGACCAACGTCCTGACTTTC. The rearrangement links TRBV20-1 to TRBJ2-6; D call uncertain. This CDR3 contains 12 residues. Trimming removed 6 bases from V and 8 bases from J, with 11 bases in between. Germline values: CDR1 DFQATT, CDR2 SNEGSKA (reference sequence).

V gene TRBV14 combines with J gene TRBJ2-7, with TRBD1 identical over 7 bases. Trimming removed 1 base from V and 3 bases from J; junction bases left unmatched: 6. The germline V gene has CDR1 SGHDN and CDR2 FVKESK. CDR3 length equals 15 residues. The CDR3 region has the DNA TGTGCCAGCAGCCAAGGGGGACAGTTAAACTACGAGCAGTACTTC. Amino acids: CASSQGGQLNYEQYF.

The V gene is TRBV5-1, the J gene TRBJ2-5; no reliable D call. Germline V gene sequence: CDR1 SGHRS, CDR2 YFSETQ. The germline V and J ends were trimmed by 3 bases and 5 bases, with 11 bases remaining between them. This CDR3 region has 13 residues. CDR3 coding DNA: TGCGCCAGCAGCTCTCCCAGGTGGGAGACCCAGTACTTC. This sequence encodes CASSSPRWETQYF.

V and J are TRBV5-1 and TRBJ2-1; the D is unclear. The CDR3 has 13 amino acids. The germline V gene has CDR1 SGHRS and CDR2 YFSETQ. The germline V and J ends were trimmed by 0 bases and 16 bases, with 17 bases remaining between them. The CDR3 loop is CASSLVVAERSFF. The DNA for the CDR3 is TGCGCCAGCAGCTTGGTGGTGGCGGAGCGCAGTTTCTTC.